The 22 T cell receptor beta chains listed next were all sequenced from one sample in a study of blood T cell repertoires in COVID-19. Method: immunoSEQ multiplex PCR; TCRdb's copy keeps in-frame clones and lacks some. The data hold more than 140,000 clones, with around 84% observed a single time. Sequenced sample: peripheral blood. These receptors were taken from a woman aged 55-75 years with acute or convalescent COVID-19.

J is TRBJ2-7 and V is TRBV7-2; unclear D gene. V was pared by 5 bases and J by 0 bases, with 11 bases between. The CDR3 spans 14 residues. From germline, CDR1 is SGHTA and CDR2 FQGNSA. CDR3 nucleotide sequence: TGTGCCAGCAGCCTGGCACACCGCTCCTACGAGCAGTACTTC. This sequence encodes CASSLAHRSYEQYF.

The genes are TRBV30 and TRBJ2-1, with 11 bases lining up with TRBD1. In germline, CDR1 is GTSNPN, CDR2 SVGIG (reference sequence). This CDR3 has 15 amino acids. Germline trimming cut 3 bases from V and 3 bases from J; bases unmatched to any gene: 4. DNA for the CDR3: TGTGCCTGGAGCCCCGGGACAGGGGGCTACAATGAGCAGTTCTTC. Protein: CAWSPGTGGYNEQFF.

This clone was seen only a few times. The rearrangement uses TRBV27 and TRBJ1-6; D is undetermined. This CDR3 region has 15 residues. V lost 7 bases and J 3 bases, leaving 13 bases between the germline ends. Germline assignment: CDR1 MNHEY and CDR2 SMNVEV (reference sequence). DNA of the CDR3: TGTGCCAGCATGCCAATAGAATTCTATAATTCACCCCTCCACTTT. Residues: CASMPIEFYNSPLHF.

The rearrangement links TRBV7-8 to TRBJ1-2; D perhaps matches TRBD1 (5 bases). The CDR3 has 15 amino acids. From germline, CDR1 is SGHVS and CDR2 FQNEAQ. Trimming shortened V by 5 bases and J by 0 bases, and 13 bases separated the two germline ends. CDR3 DNA: TGTGCCAGCAGCCAGACTTCGACAGCTAACTATGGCTACACCTTC. This translates into CASSQTSTANYGYTF.

The chain employs TRBV27 and TRBJ2-3; possible D gene TRBD2, 7 bases. V lost 3 bases and J lost 1, with 11 bases in between. The CDR3 contains 15 residues. Germline loops: CDR1 MNHEY, CDR2 SMNVEV (reference sequence). The CDR3 sequence is CASSFGGRGTDTQYF. For the CDR3, the DNA is TGTGCCAGCAGTTTCGGGGGGCGGGGCACAGATACGCAGTATTTT.

The rearrangement uses TRBV5-1 and TRBJ2-7, with D maybe TRBD1 (6 bases). The CDR3 runs 14 residues. CDR1 SGHRS and CDR2 YFSETQ come from the germline V gene. With 6 bases removed from V and 5 bases from J, the gap between germline ends came to 18 bases. The CDR3 protein is CASTLGNRVNEQYF. The CDR3 coding sequence is TGCGCCAGCACCCTTGGTAACAGGGTGAACGAGCAGTACTTC.

The chain joins TRBV21-1 to TRBJ2-1; the D call of TRBD2 is as the table states it, not checked on the DNA. TRBV21-1 is classified as a pseudogene. The CDR3 extends over 12 amino acids. The CDR3: CASSVTGGRWFF. The CDR3 DNA reads TGTGCCAGCAGCGTAACGGGGGGGCGGTGGTTCTTC.

V and J are TRBV18 and TRBJ2-7, with D hard to call. In germline, CDR1 is KGHSH, CDR2 LQKENI. CDR3 length equals 14 residues. V lost 5 bases, J lost 0 bases, and 11 bases lay in between. In DNA form, the CDR3 reads TGTGCCAGCTCATCAGTGGAGAGCTCCTACGAGCAGTACTTC. It codes for CASSSVESSYEQYF. The full variable domain, rest sourced from reference TRBV18 and TRBJ2-7, is NAGVMQNPRHLVRRRGQEARLRCSPMKGHSHVYWYRQLPEEGLKFMVYLQKENIIDESGMPKERFSAEFPKEGPSILRIQQVVRGDSAAYFCASSSVESSYEQYFGPGTRLTVT.

The chain recombines TRBV29-1 with TRBJ1-4; perhaps TRBD1 as D (5 bases). This CDR3 spans 12 amino acids. V was clipped by 5 bases and J by 4 bases, with 8 bases between them. CDR1 and CDR2 from the germline V gene are SQVTM and ANQGSEA. The CDR3, as DNA: TGCAGCGTTACAGGCGTTAATGAAAAACTGTTTTTT. Protein product: CSVTGVNEKLFF. Complete variable domain (other parts from reference TRBV29-1 and TRBJ1-4): SAVISQKPSRDICQRGTSLTIQCQVDSQVTMMFWYRQQPGQSLTLIATANQGSEATYESGFVIDKFPISRPNLTFSTLTVSNMSPEDSSIYLCSVTGVNEKLFFGSGTQLSVL.

This chain connects TRBV6-6 to TRBJ1-1; possibly TRBD1 for D (5 bases). The V gene's germline CDR1 is MNHNY and CDR2 SVGAGI (reference sequence). This CDR3 comprises 13 residues. Trimming took 3 bases from V and 7 from J, leaving 12 bases between them. In DNA, the CDR3 is TGTGCCAGCAGTTATCCCGGGACTCTTGAAGCTTTCTTT. Its protein product is CASSYPGTLEAFF.

This chain links TRBV5-4 with TRBJ1-3; 11 bases match TRBD1. CDR1 and CDR2 (germline): SGHNT, YYREEE (reference sequence). The CDR3 contains 14 residues. V lost 4 bases to trimming and J lost 7 bases; unmatched junction nucleotides: 4. In nucleotides, the CDR3 is TGTGCCAGCAGCCCGCGGGACAGGGGGAACACCATATATTTT. Its translation is CASSPRDRGNTIYF.

The rearrangement uses TRBV2 and TRBJ2-7; no reliable D call. This CDR3 comprises 15 residues. V was pared by 2 bases and J by 0 bases, with 11 bases between. From germline, CDR1 is SNHLY and CDR2 FYNNEI. CDR3 sequence reads: CASSESPRSSYEQYF. The CDR3 nucleotides read TGTGCCAGCAGTGAAAGTCCAAGGAGCTCCTACGAGCAGTACTTC.

The rearrangement joins TRBV6-5 to TRBJ1-6, with unresolved D. With 2 bases removed from V and 3 bases from J, the gap between germline ends came to 5 bases. The CDR3 sequence is 14 residues long. Germline loops: CDR1 MNHEY, CDR2 SVGAGI. In DNA form, the CDR3 reads TGTGCCAGCAGTTACCGGGACTATAATTCACCCCTCCACTTT. Translated: CASSYRDYNSPLHF.

The chain couples TRBV5-1 to TRBJ2-7; 9 bases agree with TRBD1. J lost 2 bases, V lost 0 bases, and 3 bases had no gene match. The CDR3 extends over 15 amino acids. Germline assignment: CDR1 SGHRS and CDR2 YFSETQ. The CDR3 here is CASSLDRGPAYEQYF. CDR3 coding DNA: TGCGCCAGCAGCTTGGACAGGGGGCCAGCCTACGAGCAGTACTTC.

The count of this clone is one. The V call is TRBV10-3, the J call TRBJ1-2, with TRBD1 as a possible D gene (5 bases). Germline V CDR1 and CDR2: ENHRY, SYGVKD. The CDR3 covers 12 residues. The V and J ends lost 10 bases and 4 bases respectively, with 13 bases between them. The CDR3: CATATETYGYTF. CDR3 in DNA: TGTGCCACCGCGACAGAAACCTATGGCTACACCTTC.

A single count supports this clone. The chain employs TRBV28 and TRBJ2-1, with D unclear. Germline CDR1 reads MDHEN; CDR2 reads SYDVKM. The CDR3 totals 13 residues. V was trimmed by 5 bases and J by 4 bases, leaving 9 bases between them. The CDR3 region is CASSARLYNEQFF. The DNA for the CDR3 is TGTGCCAGCAGTGCCCGACTTTACAATGAGCAGTTCTTC.

The rearrangement joins TRBV4-2 to TRBJ2-2; TRBD1 matches 9 bases. V gave up 3 bases and J gave up 4 bases; unmatched junction bases: 6. CDR3 length: 16 residues. CDR1 and CDR2 from the germline V gene are LGHNA and YNFKEQ. CDR3 sequence: CASSQRTGVGTGELFF. As DNA, the CDR3 is TGTGCCAGCAGCCAGCGGACAGGGGTCGGCACCGGGGAGCTGTTTTTT.

The chain links TRBV19 to TRBJ2-2; D is unclear. Trimming took off 5 bases at V and 4 bases at J, with 11 bases between the two ends. Germline lookup yields CDR1 LNHDA and CDR2 SQIVND (reference sequence). CDR3 length: 14 residues. CDR3 amino acids: CASSWAGPTGELFF. CDR3 in DNA: TGTGCCAGTAGTTGGGCTGGTCCCACCGGGGAGCTGTTTTTT.

The chain joins TRBV5-1 to TRBJ2-5; TRBD2 matches 9 bases. Germline CDR1 and CDR2: SGHRS and YFSETQ. The V gene end was trimmed by 4 bases and the J gene end by 5 bases; junction bases not matched to a gene: 9. The CDR3 length is 15 residues. CDR3 coding DNA: TGCGCCAGCAGCCCTGGGGCGGGGGGGCTGGAGACCCAGTACTTC. Encoded protein: CASSPGAGGLETQYF.

This clone was counted once. The rearrangement joins TRBV7-2 to TRBJ2-7; 10 positions match TRBD2. The CDR3 loop spans 15 amino acids. CDR1 is SGHTA, CDR2 FQGNSA, per germline. With 5 bases clipped from V and 3 bases from J, the junction kept 7 bases outside the gene matches. The CDR3 DNA is TGTGCCAGCAGCATTAGCGGGGGGCTCGGCTACGAGCAGTACTTC. As protein: CASSISGGLGYEQYF.

The chain carries TRBV9 and TRBJ1-1; D possibly corresponds to TRBD1 (6 bases). CDR1 and CDR2 from the germline V gene are SGDLS and YYNGEE. V lost 2 bases and J lost 0, with 14 bases in between. This CDR3 is 16 amino acids long. The CDR3 spells CASSVRGAGVNTEAFF. The CDR3 DNA is TGTGCCAGCAGCGTCAGGGGCGCGGGGGTGAACACTGAAGCTTTCTTT. Using reference TRBV9 and TRBJ1-1 for the parts outside the CDR3, the full variable domain is DSGVTQTPKHLITATGQRVTLRCSPRSGDLSVYWYQQSLDQGLQFLIQYYNGEERAKGNILERFSAQQFPDLHSELNLSSLELGDSALYFCASSVRGAGVNTEAFFGQGTRLTVV.

On this clone itself: Mismatch with germline at one junction end may stem from a read error. The chain uses TRBV30 and TRBJ2-1, with 9 positions matching TRBD1. In germline, CDR1 is GTSNPN, CDR2 SVGIG (reference sequence). The CDR3 spans 13 residues. CDR3: CAWKFGTGNGQFF. In nucleotides, the CDR3 is TGTGCCTGGAAATTCGGGACAGGGAATGGGCAGTTCTTC. The entire variable domain, with the rest obtained from reference TRBV30 and TRBJ2-1, is as follows: SQTIHQWPATLVQPVGSPLSLECTVEGTSNPNLYWYRQAAGRGLQLLFYSVGIGQISSEVPQNLSASRPQDRQFILSSKKLLLSDSGFYLCAWKFGTGNGQFFGPGTRLTVL.